A single sample is the source of the 25 T cell receptor beta chains below, sequenced in a study of beta chain features in type 1 diabetes. Every bit of the isolated RNA underwent reverse transcription, so sequencing read expressed TCRB transcripts. Produced via immunoSEQ multiplex PCR; TCRdb's table is partial and in-frame only. Among approximately 250,000 clones listed, about 14% were seen once. The specimen sequenced was naive CD4+ T cells from blood. The receptor set was obtained from a middle-aged woman in good health.

This clone showed up just a few times. The rearrangement joins TRBV19 to TRBJ2-6; 8 bases line up with TRBD1. CDR3 length equals 18 residues. Germline lookup yields CDR1 LNHDA and CDR2 SQIVND (reference sequence). Trimming at V came to 5 bases and at J to 2 bases, leaving 11 bases not matched to a gene. CDR3 in amino acids: CASSFQGARSPGANVLTF. The CDR3, as DNA: TGTGCCAGTAGTTTCCAGGGGGCGCGATCGCCTGGGGCCAACGTCCTGACTTTC. Filled out from reference TRBV19 and TRBJ2-6, the complete variable domain reads DGGITQSPKYLFRKEGQNVTLSCEQNLNHDAMYWYRQDPGQGLRLIYYSQIVNDFQKGDIAEGYSVSREKKESFPLTVTSAQKNPTAFYLCASSFQGARSPGANVLTFGAGSRLTVL.

The chain couples TRBV7-2 to TRBJ2-3; 10 positions match TRBD2. The germline V gene encodes CDR1 SGHTA and CDR2 FQGNSA. The CDR3 covers 15 residues. J was trimmed by 6 bases and V by 3 bases; bases with no gene match: 6. The CDR3, as DNA: TGTGCCAGCAGCTTCCAAGCGGGGGGGGCGGATACGCAGTATTTT. It is translated as CASSFQAGGADTQYF.

This clone has a handful of counts. This chain connects TRBV7-2 to TRBJ2-3; TRBD2 might be the D (5 bases). Germline assignment: CDR1 SGHTA and CDR2 FQGNSA. Trimming pared 3 bases from V and 0 bases from J, leaving 7 bases between. The CDR3 is 14 amino acids. CDR3: CASSFGSSTDTQYF. CDR3 nucleotides: TGTGCCAGCAGCTTTGGGAGTAGCACAGATACGCAGTATTTT.

V is TRBV18 and J is TRBJ1-2; no firm D call. This CDR3 comprises 13 residues. Trimming shortened V by 0 bases and J by 6 bases, and 8 bases separated the two germline ends. Germline assignment: CDR1 KGHSH and CDR2 LQKENI. CDR3 residues: CASSPPARDGYTF. Here the CDR3 DNA reads TGTGCCAGCTCACCACCGGCGAGGGATGGCTACACCTTC.

The chain joins TRBV5-4 to TRBJ2-1; 10 bases match TRBD1. The V segment lost 3 bases and the J segment 6 bases; nucleotides outside the gene matches: 9. Germline assignment: CDR1 SGHNT and CDR2 YYREEE (reference sequence). The CDR3 has 16 amino acids. The CDR3: CASSSSRDRGVNEQFF. The CDR3 DNA reads as TGTGCCAGCAGCTCTAGCCGGGACAGGGGAGTCAATGAGCAGTTCTTC.

The genes are TRBV5-1 and TRBJ2-2; 9 bases are a match to TRBD1. This CDR3 has 14 amino acids. Germline CDR1 SGHRS, CDR2 YFSETQ. V gave up 9 bases and J gave up 2 bases; unmatched junction bases: 5. The CDR3 loop is CAIRTGVNTGELFF. The CDR3 nucleotides read TGCGCCATACGGACAGGGGTAAACACCGGGGAGCTGTTTTTT.

The chain has TRBV4-3 and TRBJ1-4; TRBD1 aligns across 10 bases. Germline CDR1 reads LGHNA; CDR2 reads YSLEER. V dropped 4 bases and J dropped 7; count of bases not matched to a gene: 6. This CDR3 is 15 amino acids long. The CDR3 region is CASSLHRDRGEKLFF. Here the CDR3 DNA reads TGCGCCAGCAGCCTACATAGGGACAGGGGTGAAAAACTGTTTTTT.

There are a few counts of this clone. The chain combines TRBV18 with TRBJ1-2; possibly TRBD1 for D (6 bases). CDR1 and CDR2 (germline): KGHSH, LQKENI. The CDR3 sequence is 18 residues long. V lost 3 bases and J lost 0, with 20 bases in between. The DNA for the CDR3 is TGTGCCAGCTCACCGTTTATGAGGGGGAGTCAAGCTAACTATGGCTACACCTTC. This translates into CASSPFMRGSQANYGYTF.

Concerning this clone itself: Other nucleotide sequences in the sample specify the same CDR3. The genes are TRBV10-1 and TRBJ2-7; possible D gene TRBD1, 5 bases. The CDR3 runs 13 residues. CDR1 is WNHNN, CDR2 SYGVQD, per germline (reference sequence). Trimming removed 0 bases from V and 6 bases from J, with 9 bases in between. The CDR3 is CASSESGVGEQYF. CDR3 coding DNA: TGCGCCAGCAGTGAGTCAGGGGTTGGCGAGCAGTACTTC.

The V and J genes are TRBV7-9 and TRBJ2-7, with 9 bases lining up with TRBD1. CDR1 and CDR2 from the germline V gene are SEHNR and FQNEAQ (reference sequence). This CDR3 contains 15 residues. J lost 2 bases, V lost 5 bases, and 7 bases had no gene match. This chain's CDR3 is CASSRTGQGPYEQYF. CDR3 bases: TGTGCCAGCAGCCGGACGGGACAGGGACCCTACGAGCAGTACTTC.

V usage is TRBV5-1 and J usage is TRBJ2-3; D is unresolved. Germline assignment: CDR1 SGHRS and CDR2 YFSETQ. V lost 0 bases to trimming and J lost 2 bases, with 4 bases between them. The CDR3 extends over 13 amino acids. CDR3 DNA sequence: TGCGCCAGCAGCTTGGTATTCACAGATACGCAGTATTTT. This gives the protein CASSLVFTDTQYF.

The genes are TRBV7-9 and TRBJ2-5; possible D gene TRBD1, 6 bases. Germline V gene lookup returns CDR1 SEHNR and CDR2 FQNEAQ (reference sequence). This CDR3 contains 17 residues. The V gene lost 5 bases and the J gene lost 2 bases, with 21 bases spanning the gap. The CDR3 DNA is TGTGCCAGCAGCGGGACGGGTGGCAGGACAGTACAAGAGACCCAGTACTTC. This codes for CASSGTGGRTVQETQYF.

This chain links TRBV6-1 with TRBJ2-1; TRBD2 matches 10 bases. The CDR3 totals 17 residues. CDR1 MNHNS and CDR2 SASEGT come from the germline V gene. The junction had 8 bases not matched to a gene; V was cut back by 1 base and J by 5 bases. In DNA, the CDR3 is TGTGCCAGCAGTGAAGTGGCTAGCGGGAGTCTAAACAATGAGCAGTTCTTC. Amino acids: CASSEVASGSLNNEQFF.

The V and J genes are TRBV5-1 and TRBJ2-5; 7 bases are shared with TRBD1. In germline, CDR1 is SGHRS, CDR2 YFSETQ. This CDR3 has 14 amino acids. With V trimmed by 4 bases and J by 5 bases, 8 bases remained unmatched. The DNA of the CDR3 is TGCGCCAGCAGCCCGCTGAGGGGGCGCGAGACCCAGTACTTC. It specifies CASSPLRGRETQYF. Filled out from reference TRBV5-1 and TRBJ2-5, the complete variable domain reads KAGVTQTPRYLIKTRGQQVTLSCSPISGHRSVSWYQQTPGQGLQFLFEYFSETQRNKGNFPGRFSGRQFSNSRSEMNVSTLELGDSALYLCASSPLRGRETQYFGPGTRLLVL.

This chain links TRBV19 with TRBJ2-1, with 11 bases identical to TRBD2. J lost 0 bases, V lost 7 bases, and 8 bases had no gene match. CDR1 is LNHDA, CDR2 SQIVND, per germline (reference sequence). There are 17 residues in the CDR3. The CDR3 reads CASKGLAGGSSYNEQFF. The CDR3 nucleotides read TGTGCCAGTAAGGGGTTAGCGGGAGGGAGCTCCTACAATGAGCAGTTCTTC.

The V and J genes are TRBV18 and TRBJ2-3; 8 nucleotides match TRBD2. Losses at the gene ends were 4 bases for V and 0 bases for J; bases not matched to a gene: 0. In germline, CDR1 is KGHSH, CDR2 LQKENI. The CDR3 runs 14 residues. CDR3 in DNA: TGTGCCAGCTCACTAGCGGGGAGCACAGATACGCAGTATTTT. Its protein is CASSLAGSTDTQYF. The entire variable domain, with the rest obtained from reference TRBV18 and TRBJ2-3, is as follows: NAGVMQNPRHLVRRRGQEARLRCSPMKGHSHVYWYRQLPEEGLKFMVYLQKENIIDESGMPKERFSAEFPKEGPSILRIQQVVRGDSAAYFCASSLAGSTDTQYFGPGTRLTVL.

This clone showed up just a few times. The chain has TRBV5-1 and TRBJ2-7; 7 nucleotides align to TRBD1. CDR1 and CDR2 (germline): SGHRS, YFSETQ. The CDR3 runs 14 residues. J gave up 0 bases and V 5 bases, and 5 bases lay outside the gene matches. The CDR3 DNA follows: TGCGCCAGCAGACCCGGGACAGACTCCTACGAGCAGTACTTC. This translates into CASRPGTDSYEQYF.

The chain is built from TRBV7-2 and TRBJ2-3; D gene uncertain. Trimming pared 4 bases from V and 1 base from J, leaving 6 bases between. This CDR3 has 13 residues. Per the germline V gene, CDR1 is SGHTA and CDR2 is FQGNSA. The CDR3 region is CASSSRGTDTQYF. The CDR3 nucleotides are TGTGCCAGCAGCTCACGGGGCACAGATACGCAGTATTTT.

This clone has a handful of counts. This chain links TRBV2 with TRBJ2-1, with 7 bases lining up with TRBD1. V was clipped by 1 base and J by 0 bases; unmatched bases: 3. CDR3 length: 16 amino acids. From germline, CDR1 is SNHLY and CDR2 FYNNEI. CDR3 region: CASSEVGTDSYNEQFF. The CDR3 region has the DNA TGTGCCAGCAGTGAAGTCGGGACAGACTCCTACAATGAGCAGTTCTTC.

The gene calls are TRBV18 and TRBJ1-1; D not resolved. CDR1 and CDR2 (germline): KGHSH, LQKENI. Trimming took off 0 bases at V and 2 bases at J, with 16 bases between the two ends. This CDR3 comprises 17 residues. The CDR3, as DNA: TGTGCCAGCTCACCACCGTTCACATTGGGCGAAAACACTGAAGCTTTCTTT. It yields the protein CASSPPFTLGENTEAFF.

This clone was counted only a few times. The rearrangement uses TRBV14 and TRBJ2-2; D is possibly TRBD1 (5 bases). The CDR3 runs to 15 residues. V gave up 2 bases and J gave up 5 bases, with 12 bases separating them. Germline values: CDR1 SGHDN, CDR2 FVKESK. The CDR3 region is CASSQQGFGTGELFF. The CDR3, as DNA: TGTGCCAGCAGCCAACAGGGTTTTGGGACCGGGGAGCTGTTTTTT.

This clone was detected only a few times. V usage is TRBV7-6 and J usage is TRBJ1-2; D may be TRBD1 (6 bases). V was cut by 5 bases and J by 3 bases, with 13 bases left in between. This CDR3 is 14 amino acids long. Germline V gene sequence: CDR1 SGHVS, CDR2 FNYEAQ. The CDR3 sequence: CASSPGGADYGYTF. The DNA for the CDR3 is TGTGCCAGCAGCCCCGGGGGGGCTGACTATGGCTACACCTTC.

The table lists this clone with a few counts. V usage is TRBV2 and J usage is TRBJ2-2, with 9 bases matching TRBD2. The CDR3 is 15 residues long. Germline V gives CDR1 SNHLY, CDR2 FYNNEI. Trimming removed 4 bases from V and 0 bases from J; junction bases left unmatched: 0. The CDR3 is CASSASGANTGELFF. The CDR3 DNA follows: TGTGCCAGCAGTGCTAGCGGGGCGAACACCGGGGAGCTGTTTTTT.

The chain links TRBV5-4 to TRBJ2-3, with D hard to call. V was trimmed by 2 bases and J by 4 bases, leaving 5 bases between them. CDR1 is SGHNT, CDR2 YYREEE, per germline (reference sequence). The CDR3 runs to 12 residues. CDR3 DNA sequence: TGTGCCAGCAGCTTCCCAGCAGATACGCAGTATTTT. This translates into CASSFPADTQYF.

CDR3 in DNA: TGTGCCAGTAGTATATCGACAGGGGGCGTGCGGACTGAAGCTTTCTTT. Its protein product is CASSISTGGVRTEAFF. V usage is TRBV19 and J usage is TRBJ1-1, with 10 bases identical to TRBD1. Unmatched junction bases numbered 8, after V lost 2 bases and J lost 5 bases. Germline V gene lookup returns CDR1 LNHDA and CDR2 SQIVND (reference sequence). The CDR3 length is 16 residues.